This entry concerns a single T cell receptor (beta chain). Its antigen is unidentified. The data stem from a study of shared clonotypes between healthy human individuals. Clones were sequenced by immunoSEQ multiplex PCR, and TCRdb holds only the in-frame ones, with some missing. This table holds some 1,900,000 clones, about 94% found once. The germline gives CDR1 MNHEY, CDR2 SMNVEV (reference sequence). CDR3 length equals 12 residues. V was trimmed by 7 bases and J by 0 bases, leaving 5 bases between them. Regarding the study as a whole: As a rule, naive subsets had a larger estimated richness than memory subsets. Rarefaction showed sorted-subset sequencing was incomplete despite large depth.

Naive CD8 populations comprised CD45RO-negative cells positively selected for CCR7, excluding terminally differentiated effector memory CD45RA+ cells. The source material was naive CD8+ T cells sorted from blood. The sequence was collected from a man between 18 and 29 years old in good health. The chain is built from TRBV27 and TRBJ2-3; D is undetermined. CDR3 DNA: TGTGCCAGCACAGGCAGCACAGATACGCAGTATTTT. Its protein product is CASTGSTDTQYF.